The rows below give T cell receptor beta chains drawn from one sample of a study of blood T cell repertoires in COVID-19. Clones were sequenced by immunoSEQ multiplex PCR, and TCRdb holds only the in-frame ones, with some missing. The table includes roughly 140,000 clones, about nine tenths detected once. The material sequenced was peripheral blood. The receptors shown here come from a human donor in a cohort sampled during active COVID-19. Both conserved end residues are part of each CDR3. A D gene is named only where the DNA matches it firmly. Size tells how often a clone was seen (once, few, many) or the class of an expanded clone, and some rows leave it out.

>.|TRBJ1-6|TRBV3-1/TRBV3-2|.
CASSQGRNGGPLHF
TGTGCCAGCAGCCAAGGTCGCAACGGGGGGCCCCTCCACTTT
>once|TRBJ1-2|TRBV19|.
CASSLTEGYTF
TGTGCCAGTAGTTTAACTGAGGGCTACACCTTC
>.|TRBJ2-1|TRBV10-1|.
CASTASRSTGKDYNEQFF
TGCGCCAGCACCGCATCCCGGTCGACAGGTAAGGATTACAATGAGCAGTTCTTC
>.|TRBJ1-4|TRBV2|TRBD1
CASSEGRTGGWRGEKLFF
TGTGCCAGCAGTGAAGGAAGGACAGGGGGCTGGCGCGGTGAAAAACTGTTTTTT
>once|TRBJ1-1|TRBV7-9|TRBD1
CASSPGGQSGTEAFF
TGTGCCAGCAGCCCAGGGGGGCAGTCAGGCACTGAAGCTTTCTTT
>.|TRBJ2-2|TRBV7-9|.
CASSRRRGTGELFF
TGTGCCAGCAGCCGTCGCCGAGGCACCGGGGAGCTGTTTTTT
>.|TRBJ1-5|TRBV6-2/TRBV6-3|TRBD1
CASSYSTGGVGLSNQPQHF
TGTGCCAGCAGTTACTCCACAGGGGGCGTCGGGTTAAGCAATCAGCCCCAGCATTTT
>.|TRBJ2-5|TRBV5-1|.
CASSLQETQYF
TGCGCCAGCAGCTTGCAGGAGACCCAGTACTTC
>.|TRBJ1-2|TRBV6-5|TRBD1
CASSLGQGAQYGYTF
TGTGCCAGCAGCCTGGGACAGGGGGCCCAGTATGGCTACACCTTC
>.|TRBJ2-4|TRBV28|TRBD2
CASSSATSWPKNIQYF
TGTGCCAGCAGCTCCGCGACTAGCTGGCCAAAAAACATTCAGTACTTC
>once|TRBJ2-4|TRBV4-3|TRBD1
CASSQRETGGSLAKNIQYF
TGCGCCAGCAGCCAACGTGAAACAGGGGGGTCTCTAGCCAAAAACATTCAGTACTTC
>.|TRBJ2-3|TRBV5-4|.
CASSLAATDTQYF
TGTGCCAGCAGCTTGGCTGCGACAGATACGCAGTATTTT
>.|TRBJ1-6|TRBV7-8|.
CASSLGEGSNSPLHF
TGTGCCAGCAGCTTAGGGGAGGGATCAAATTCACCCCTCCACTTT
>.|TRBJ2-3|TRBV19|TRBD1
CASRVRDRGTDTQYF
TGTGCCAGTAGGGTCCGGGACAGGGGGACAGATACGCAGTATTTT
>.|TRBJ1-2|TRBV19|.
CASTLSEANYGYTF
TGTGCCAGTACACTTAGCGAAGCTAACTATGGCTACACCTTC
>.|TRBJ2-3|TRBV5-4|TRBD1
CASSHGGDRGNTQYF
TGTGCCAGCAGCCATGGCGGGGACAGGGGTAATACGCAGTATTTT
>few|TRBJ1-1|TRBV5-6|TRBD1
CASSHRDRSWTEAFF
TGTGCCAGCAGTCACCGGGACAGAAGTTGGACTGAAGCTTTCTTT
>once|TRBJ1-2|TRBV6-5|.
CASSPYGYGYTF
TGTGCCAGCAGTCCCTATGGCTATGGCTACACCTTC
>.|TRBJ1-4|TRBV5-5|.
CASSWEEKLFF
TGTGCCAGCAGCTGGGAGGAAAAACTGTTTTTT
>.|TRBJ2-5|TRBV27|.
CASSSQTGLTLGSLTQYF
TGTGCCAGCAGTTCGCAGACCGGACTCACGTTGGGATCATTGACCCAGTACTTC
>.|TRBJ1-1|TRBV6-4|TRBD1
CASSDSEQGAYRKKNTEAFF
TGTGCCAGCAGTGACTCGGAACAGGGGGCATACCGAAAGAAGAACACTGAAGCTTTCTTT
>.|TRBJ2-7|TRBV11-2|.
CASSRAKGGPREQYF
TGTGCCAGCAGCAGGGCCAAGGGGGGGCCTCGAGAGCAGTACTTC
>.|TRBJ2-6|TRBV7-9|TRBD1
CASSSGWDRGNSGANVLTF
TGTGCCAGCAGCTCCGGTTGGGACAGGGGTAACTCTGGGGCCAACGTCCTGACTTTC
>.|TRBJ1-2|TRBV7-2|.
CASSLVSSGSYTF
TGTGCCAGCAGCTTAGTATCCTCGGGGAGCTACACCTTC
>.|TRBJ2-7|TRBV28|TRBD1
CASRPTGPSEQYF
TGTGCCAGCAGACCGACAGGGCCGTCCGAGCAGTACTTC
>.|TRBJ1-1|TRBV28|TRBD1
CASSPGQLRAGAFF
TGTGCCAGCAGCCCGGGACAGTTGAGAGCCGGAGCTTTCTTT
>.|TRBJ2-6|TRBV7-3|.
CASSLTRSSGANVLTF
TGTGCCAGCAGCTTAACCCGGTCCTCTGGGGCCAACGTCCTGACTTTC
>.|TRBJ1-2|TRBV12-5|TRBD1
CASGLTGAGWIRYGYTF
TGTGCTAGTGGCTTAACAGGGGCAGGCTGGATTCGTTATGGCTACACCTTC
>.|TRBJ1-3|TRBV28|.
CASSLMGASGNTIYF
TGTGCCAGCAGTTTAATGGGGGCCTCTGGAAACACCATATATTTT
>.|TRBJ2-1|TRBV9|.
CASTVGGENYNEQFF
TGTGCCAGCACCGTAGGGGGGGAGAACTACAATGAGCAGTTCTTC
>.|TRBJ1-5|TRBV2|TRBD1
CASRGQGIGNQPQHF
TGTGCCAGCAGAGGACAGGGTATAGGGAATCAGCCCCAGCATTTT
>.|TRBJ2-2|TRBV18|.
CASSPPVGLGSTGELFF
TGTGCCAGCTCACCACCCGTCGGTTTAGGGAGCACCGGGGAGCTGTTTTTT
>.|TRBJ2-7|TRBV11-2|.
CASSPQGLGSYEQYF
TGTGCCAGCAGCCCTCAGGGTTTAGGCTCCTACGAGCAGTACTTC
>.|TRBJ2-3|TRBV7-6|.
CASSLGGRTDTQYF
TGTGCCAGCAGCTTAGGAGGGCGCACAGATACGCAGTATTTT
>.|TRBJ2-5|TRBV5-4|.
CASSSMGPQETQYF
TGTGCCAGCAGCTCGATGGGGCCCCAAGAGACCCAGTACTTC
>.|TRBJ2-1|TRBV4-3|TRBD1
CASSPRQGWYNEQFF
TGCGCCAGCAGCCCAAGACAGGGTTGGTACAATGAGCAGTTCTTC
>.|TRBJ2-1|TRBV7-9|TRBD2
CASSLGREVPYNEQFF
TGTGCCAGCAGCTTAGGACGGGAGGTCCCATACAATGAGCAGTTCTTC
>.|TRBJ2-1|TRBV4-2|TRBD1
CASSQGDSPLSSYNEQFF
TGTGCCAGCAGCCAAGGGGACAGCCCCCTTAGCTCCTACAATGAGCAGTTCTTC
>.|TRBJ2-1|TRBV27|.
CASNSLASSYNEQFF
TGTGCCAGCAACTCCCTAGCGAGCTCCTACAATGAGCAGTTCTTC
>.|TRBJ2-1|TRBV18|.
CASSPTGTDNEQFF
TGTGCCAGCTCACCGACAGGAACCGACAATGAGCAGTTCTTC
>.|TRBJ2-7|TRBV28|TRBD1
CAKRDRGTYEQYF
TGTGCCAAGAGGGACAGGGGGACCTACGAGCAGTACTTC
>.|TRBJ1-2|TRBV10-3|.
CAISETAYNYGYTF
TGTGCCATCAGTGAGACAGCCTATAACTATGGCTACACCTTC